The sequence of this T cell receptor beta chain was determined in a study of OX40 agonist ivuxolimab in advanced cancers. In the study overall: Patients took ivuxolimab, an agonistic anti-OX40 (CD134) antibody. Participants averaged roughly 60 years of age (range roughly 23 to 80) and were over 75% male.

This clone showed up just a few times. Its target is unknown. CDR1 is SGHDT and CDR2 is YYEEEE in the germline V gene. V lost 0 bases to trimming and J lost 5 bases, with 9 bases between them. The CDR3 sequence is 13 residues long. Overall study results and limits: In the 0.1 to 3.0 mg/kg range, CD4+ and CD8+ blood T cells had expanded clonally by week 6. In the 0.1-3.0 mg/kg groups, partial responders showed among the lowest expansion.

Produced via immunoSEQ multiplex PCR; TCRdb's table is partial and in-frame only. This sample yields tens of thousands of clones, of which about four fifths are seen a single time; 11% belongs to the top ten. The specimen comprised CD4+ or CD8+ T cells sorted from blood, sampled in a trial of the OX40 agonist ivuxolimab. This chain links TRBV5-6 with TRBJ2-7, with D unresolved. The sequence was collected from an adult with an advanced solid tumor such as melanoma, head and neck, liver or kidney cancer. CDR3 in DNA: TGTGCCAGCAGCTTGGGGTGGATAAACGAGCAGTACTTC. This codes for CASSLGWINEQYF. The whole variable domain, remainder taken from reference TRBV5-6 and TRBJ2-7, is DAGVTQSPTHLIKTRGQQVTLRCSPKSGHDTVSWYQQALGQGPQFIFQYYEEEERQRGNFPDRFSGHQFPNYSSELNVNALLLGDSALYLCASSLGWINEQYFGPGTRLTVT.